This TCR beta chain was recovered during a study of blood T cell repertoires in COVID-19. Study background: Acute and convalescent COVID-19 specimens originated in the United States, Italy and Spain. Sources were T cells, B-cell-depleted T cells, or PBMCs; the material itself was cDNA or gDNA.

Germline CDR1 MDHEN, CDR2 SYDVKM. The V segment lost 6 bases and the J segment 2 bases; nucleotides outside the gene matches: 4. This CDR3 contains 13 residues. Per the authors' pipeline: Cell counts per sample came from amplifying reference gene primers. Clones were read by immunoSEQ multiplex PCR, and TCRdb kept only the in-frame ones, dropping some. That table gives V, J and clone size, and the DNA gave D and trimming. This table holds about 40,000 clones, around 83% found once. The sequenced material came from peripheral blood. This TCR derives from a woman aged 60-70 years with acute or convalescent COVID-19. This chain connects TRBV28 to TRBJ2-7; 7 bases fit TRBD1. In DNA, the CDR3 is TGTGCCAGCAGGGGGACAGCAACCTACGAGCAGTACTTC. Translating it yields CASRGTATYEQYF. The full variable domain, with the rest looked up from reference TRBV28 and TRBJ2-7, is DVKVTQSSRYLVKRTGEKVFLECVQDMDHENMFWYRQDPGLGLRLIYFSYDVKMKEKGDIPEGYSVSREKKERFSLILESASTNQTSMYLCASRGTATYEQYFGPGTRLTVT.